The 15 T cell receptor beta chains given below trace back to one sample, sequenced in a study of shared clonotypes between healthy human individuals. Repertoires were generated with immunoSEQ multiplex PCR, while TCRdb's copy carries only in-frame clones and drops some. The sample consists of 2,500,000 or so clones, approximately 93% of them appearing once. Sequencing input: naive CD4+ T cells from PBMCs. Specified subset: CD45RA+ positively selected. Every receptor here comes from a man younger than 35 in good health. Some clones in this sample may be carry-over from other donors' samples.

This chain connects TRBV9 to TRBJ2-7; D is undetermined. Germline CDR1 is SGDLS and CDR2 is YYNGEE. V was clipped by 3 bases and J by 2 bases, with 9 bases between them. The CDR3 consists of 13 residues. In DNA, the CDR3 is TGTGCCAGCAGCGAGGGCTCCGCCTACGAGCAGTACTTC. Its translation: CASSEGSAYEQYF. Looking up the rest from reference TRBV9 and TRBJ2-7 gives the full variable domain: DSGVTQTPKHLITATGQRVTLRCSPRSGDLSVYWYQQSLDQGLQFLIQYYNGEERAKGNILERFSAQQFPDLHSELNLSSLELGDSALYFCASSEGSAYEQYFGPGTRLTVT.

The CDR3 sequence: CASSLPGTSGQETQYF. The CDR3 DNA follows: TGCGCCAGCAGCTTACCCGGGACTAGCGGCCAAGAGACCCAGTACTTC. V gene TRBV5-1 combines with J gene TRBJ2-5; 11 bases are a match to TRBD2. The CDR3 has 16 residues. V lost 2 bases and J lost 1; bases outside the gene matches: 4. Per germline, CDR1 SGHRS and CDR2 YFSETQ.

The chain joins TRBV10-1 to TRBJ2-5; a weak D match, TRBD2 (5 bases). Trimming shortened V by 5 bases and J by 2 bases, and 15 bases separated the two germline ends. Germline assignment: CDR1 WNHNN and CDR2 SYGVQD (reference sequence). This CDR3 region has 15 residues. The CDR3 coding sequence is TGCGCCAGCAGTCCCGTCAGAGGGAATCAAGAGACCCAGTACTTC. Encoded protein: CASSPVRGNQETQYF.

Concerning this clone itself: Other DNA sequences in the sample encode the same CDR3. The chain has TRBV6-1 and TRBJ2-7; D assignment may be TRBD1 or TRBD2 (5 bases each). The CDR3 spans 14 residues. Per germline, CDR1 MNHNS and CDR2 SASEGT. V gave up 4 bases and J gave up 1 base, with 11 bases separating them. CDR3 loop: CASSALRGSYEQYF. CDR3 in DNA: TGTGCCAGCAGTGCATTGAGGGGATCCTACGAGCAGTACTTC.

CDR3 sequence: CASSLNTGLGEKLFF. In nucleotides, the CDR3 is TGTGCCAGCAGTTTAAATACAGGGCTCGGTGAAAAACTGTTTTTT. The chain carries TRBV27 and TRBJ1-4, with D possibly TRBD1 on 6 matching bases. Deletions cut 2 bases from V and 7 bases from J, with 14 bases between. The germline V gene encodes CDR1 MNHEY and CDR2 SMNVEV (reference sequence). This CDR3 region has 15 residues.

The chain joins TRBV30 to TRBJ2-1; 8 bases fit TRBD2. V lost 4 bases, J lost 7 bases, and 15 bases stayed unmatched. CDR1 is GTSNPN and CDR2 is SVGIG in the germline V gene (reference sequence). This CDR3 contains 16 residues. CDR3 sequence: CAWKWREASWANEQFF. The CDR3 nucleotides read TGTGCCTGGAAGTGGCGGGAGGCCTCCTGGGCGAATGAGCAGTTCTTC.

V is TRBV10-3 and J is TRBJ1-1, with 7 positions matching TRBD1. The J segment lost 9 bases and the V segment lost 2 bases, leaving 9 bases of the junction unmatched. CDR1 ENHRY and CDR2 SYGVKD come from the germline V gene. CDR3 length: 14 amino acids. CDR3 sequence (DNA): TGTGCCATCAGTGAGCCAGGGGGAAATCGGAAAGCTTTCTTT. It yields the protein CAISEPGGNRKAFF.

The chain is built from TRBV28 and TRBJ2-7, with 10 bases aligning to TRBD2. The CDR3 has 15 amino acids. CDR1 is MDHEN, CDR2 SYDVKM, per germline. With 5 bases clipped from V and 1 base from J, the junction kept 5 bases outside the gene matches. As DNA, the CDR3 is TGTGCCAGCAGTCTAGCGGGGGAAGGGTCCTACGAGCAGTACTTC. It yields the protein CASSLAGEGSYEQYF. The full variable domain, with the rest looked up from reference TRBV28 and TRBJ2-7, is DVKVTQSSRYLVKRTGEKVFLECVQDMDHENMFWYRQDPGLGLRLIYFSYDVKMKEKGDIPEGYSVSREKKERFSLILESASTNQTSMYLCASSLAGEGSYEQYFGPGTRLTVT.

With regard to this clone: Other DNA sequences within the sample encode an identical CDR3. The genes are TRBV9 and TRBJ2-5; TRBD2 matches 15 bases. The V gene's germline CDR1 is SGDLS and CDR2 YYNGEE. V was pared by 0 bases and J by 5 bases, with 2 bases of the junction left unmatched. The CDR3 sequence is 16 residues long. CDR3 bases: TGTGCCAGCAGCGTAGGGACTAGCGGGAGGGGGGAGACCCAGTACTTC. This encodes CASSVGTSGRGETQYF.

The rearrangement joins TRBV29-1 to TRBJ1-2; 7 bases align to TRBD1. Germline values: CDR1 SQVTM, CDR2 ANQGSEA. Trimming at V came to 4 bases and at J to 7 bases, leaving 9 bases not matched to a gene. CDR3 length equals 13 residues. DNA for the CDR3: TGCAGCGTTGGAGGACAGGAAGGGGGTGGCTACACCTTC. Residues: CSVGGQEGGGYTF.

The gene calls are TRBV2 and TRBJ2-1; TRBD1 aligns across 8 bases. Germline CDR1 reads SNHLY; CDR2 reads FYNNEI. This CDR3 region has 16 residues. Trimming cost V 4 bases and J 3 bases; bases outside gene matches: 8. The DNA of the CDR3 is TGTGCCAGCAGTGCTACACCGGGACAGGACTACAATGAGCAGTTCTTC. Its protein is CASSATPGQDYNEQFF.

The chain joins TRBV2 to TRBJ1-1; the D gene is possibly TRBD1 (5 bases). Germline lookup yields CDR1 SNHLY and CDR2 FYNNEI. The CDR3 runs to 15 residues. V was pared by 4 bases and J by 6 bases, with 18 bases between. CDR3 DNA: TGTGCCAGCAGTGCTAACTTGGGGGGGAGGGCTGAAGCTTTCTTT. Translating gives CASSANLGGRAEAFF.

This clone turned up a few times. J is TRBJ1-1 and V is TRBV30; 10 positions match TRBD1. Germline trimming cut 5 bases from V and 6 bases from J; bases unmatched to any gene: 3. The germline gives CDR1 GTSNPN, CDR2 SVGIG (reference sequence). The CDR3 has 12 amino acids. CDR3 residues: CAWGQGGPEAFF. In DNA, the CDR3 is TGTGCCTGGGGACAGGGGGGGCCTGAAGCTTTCTTT.

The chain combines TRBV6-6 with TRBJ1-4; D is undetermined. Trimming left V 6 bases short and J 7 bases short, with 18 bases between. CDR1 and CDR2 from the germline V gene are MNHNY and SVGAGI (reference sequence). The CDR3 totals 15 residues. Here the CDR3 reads CASSQGSNSGEKLFF. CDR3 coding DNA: TGTGCCAGCAGCCAAGGGTCCAACTCGGGTGAAAAACTGTTTTTT.

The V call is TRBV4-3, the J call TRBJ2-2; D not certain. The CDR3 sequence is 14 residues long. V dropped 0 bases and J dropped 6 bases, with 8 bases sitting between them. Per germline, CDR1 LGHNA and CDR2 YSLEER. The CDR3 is CASSQEVRAGELFF. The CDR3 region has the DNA TGCGCCAGCAGCCAAGAGGTTAGGGCCGGGGAGCTGTTTTTT.